This T cell receptor (beta chain) was captured by sequencing in a study of Graves' ophthalmopathy and Graves' hyperthyroidism. Active ophthalmopathy (CAS at least 3, NOSPECS at least 4), lasting under 3 months. Clinicians diagnosed using symptoms, serum thyroxine, TRAb, thyroid ultrasound and orbital computed tomography. The CDR3 has 17 amino acids. Germline CDR1 SNHLY, CDR2 FYNNEI. V dropped 8 bases and J dropped 1 base, with 21 bases sitting between them. Amplifying from RNA transcripts, the study obtained TCR beta CDR3 regions. Following a first-round RT-PCR that used HTBI primers, a second-round multiplex PCR was carried out. One entry per CDR3 protein results from TCRdb running MiXCR on the multiplex PCR reads. In the table there are 650,000 to 900,000 distinct CDR3 sequences, 40% of which are singletons.

The sample taken for sequencing was peripheral blood. The source is an adult man with Graves' ophthalmopathy. The chain employs TRBV2 and TRBJ1-3; D unresolved. The CDR3 DNA is TGTGCCAGCGTGAGAACCGGGGTCGCGGGATCTGGAAACACCATATATTTT. As protein: CASVRTGVAGSGNTIYF.